Listed below are T cell receptor beta chains from one sample, sequenced in a study of T cells in Graves' hyperthyroidism and ophthalmopathy. TCRdb re-analysed the multiplex PCR reads in MiXCR, keeping a single row per CDR3 protein. The sample consists of 490,000 or so distinct CDR3 sequences, just under 20% of them appearing once. The sample consisted of blood. These TCRs come from a man aged 40-49 years with Graves' ophthalmopathy. CDR3s include the opening cysteine and the closing phenylalanine or tryptophan. The D gene is left open where the match is weak. Only part of the rows carry a size: once, few, many, or a class if the clone is expanded.

>TRBJ1-1|NA|NA|TRBV10-3
CAISGGTEAFF
TGTGCCATCAGCGGAGGGACTGAAGCTTTCTTT
>TRBJ2-4|NA|NA|TRBV5-4
CASSLDGASKNIQYF
TGTGCCAGCAGCTTGGATGGGGCAAGCAAAAACATTCAGTACTTC
>TRBJ2-7|NA|few|TRBV13
CASSLYGLREEQYF
TGTGCCAGCAGCTTATACGGTTTGAGGGAAGAGCAGTACTTC
>TRBJ1-1|NA|many|TRBV14
CASSQDIQETGRWGTEAFF
TGTGCCAGCAGCCAAGACATTCAGGAGACAGGTCGATGGGGCACTGAAGCTTTCTTT
>TRBJ2-7|NA|NA|TRBV5-1
CASHLGTGGSYEQYF
TGCGCCAGCCATCTCGGGACTGGAGGCTCCTACGAGCAGTACTTC
>TRBJ1-4|NA|NA|TRBV5-1
CASSPDMGEKLFF
TGCGCCAGCAGCCCCGACATGGGCGAAAAACTGTTTTTT
>TRBJ2-3|NA|many|TRBV12-3/TRBV12-4
CASSVSASTDTQYF
TGTGCCAGCAGTGTGTCCGCGTCCACAGATACGCAGTATTTT
>TRBJ1-6|NA|NA|TRBV28
CASSKGGNNSPLHF
TGTGCCAGCAGCAAGGGAGGGAATAATTCACCCCTCCACTTT
>TRBJ2-5|TRBD1|many|TRBV6-1
CASSDGDRGRETQYF
TGTGCCAGCAGTGACGGGGACAGGGGCCGGGAGACCCAGTACTTC
>TRBJ1-1|NA|NA|TRBV19
CATSPLGNTEAFF
TGTGCCACCTCCCCCCTGGGGAACACTGAAGCTTTCTTT
>TRBJ1-1|NA|few|TRBV7-9
CASGGHGGEAFF
TGTGCCAGCGGGGGGCACGGGGGTGAAGCTTTCTTT
>TRBJ1-2|NA|many|TRBV6-2/TRBV6-3
CASSAPSSRGYGYTF
TGTGCCAGCAGTGCGCCCAGCTCGCGGGGCTATGGCTACACCTTC
>TRBJ2-1|TRBD2|NA|TRBV27
CATYRWIAGALGEQFF
TGTGCCACCTACCGGTGGATAGCGGGAGCGTTGGGTGAGCAGTTCTTC
>TRBJ2-3|NA|few|TRBV10-3
CAALSTDTQYF
TGTGCCGCCCTCAGCACAGATACGCAGTATTTT
>TRBJ2-1|NA|NA|TRBV6-2/TRBV6-3
CASTHGGRGGYNEQFF
TGTGCCAGCACCCACGGGGGCAGGGGAGGCTACAATGAGCAGTTCTTC
>TRBJ1-2|NA|NA|TRBV9
CASSVVEGEVGGYTF
TGTGCCAGCAGCGTAGTGGAGGGGGAGGTTGGTGGCTACACCTTC
>TRBJ2-5|TRBD2|NA|TRBV3-1
CASSHTYGGRSEETQYF
TGTGCCAGCAGCCACACCTATGGCGGGAGAAGTGAAGAGACCCAGTACTTC
>TRBJ2-1|NA|few|TRBV5-1
CASSLEDRLNEQFF
TGCGCCAGCAGCTTGGAGGACAGACTCAATGAGCAGTTCTTC
>TRBJ2-7|NA|few|TRBV6-2/TRBV6-3
CASSSPLTFYEQYF
TGTGCCAGCAGTTCGCCACTGACCTTCTACGAGCAGTACTTC
>TRBJ2-1|NA|few|TRBV7-3
CASSLDDSFNNEQFF
TGTGCCAGCAGCTTAGACGACAGTTTCAACAATGAGCAGTTCTTC
>TRBJ1-4|NA|NA|TRBV7-2
CASSSVFQDGVGKLFF
TGTGCCAGCAGCTCCGTCTTCCAGGATGGCGTGGGAAAACTGTTTTTT
>TRBJ2-3|TRBD2|NA|TRBV24-1
CATSDPGTSGSRDTQYF
TGTGCCACCAGTGACCCCGGGACTAGCGGGAGTAGGGATACGCAGTATTTT
>TRBJ2-7|NA|NA|TRBV4-1
CASSQEDGNYEQYF
TGCGCCAGCAGCCAAGAGGACGGGAACTACGAGCAGTACTTC
>TRBJ2-5|NA|many|TRBV20-1
CSVSPAGRQETQYF
TGCAGTGTCTCCCCGGCAGGGCGCCAAGAGACCCAGTACTTC
>TRBJ2-7|NA|few|TRBV4-1
CASSPRTETGAYEQYF
TGCGCCAGCAGCCCCCGGACGGAGACTGGAGCCTACGAGCAGTACTTC
>TRBJ2-7|NA|many|TRBV28
CASSFGRWGQDYEQYF
TGTGCCAGCAGTTTCGGTAGGTGGGGACAAGACTACGAGCAGTACTTC
>TRBJ1-1|NA|NA|TRBV19
CASSSPWDGLKNTEAFF
TGTGCCAGTAGTTCGCCCTGGGACGGACTGAAGAACACTGAAGCTTTCTTT